Given below is one T cell receptor (beta chain) in context. This sample was included in a study of blood T cell repertoires in COVID-19. At the level of the study: Whether acute or convalescent, the COVID-19 samples came from the United States, Italy and Spain. Sources were T cells, B-cell-depleted T cells, or PBMCs; the material itself was cDNA or gDNA.

V lost 3 bases to trimming and J lost 2 bases, with 23 bases between them. Germline-derived CDR1 and CDR2 are MGHRA and YSYEKL. The length of the CDR3 is 19 residues. Per the original data handling: The authors estimated nucleated cell counts from reference gene primer amplification. Clones were sequenced by immunoSEQ multiplex PCR, and TCRdb holds only the in-frame ones, with some missing. From that table come the V and J calls and clone size; the DNA was used to work out D and trimming. The data contain about 190,000 clones, 83% of them singletons. Material: peripheral blood. This TCR was sampled from a middle-aged man with active or convalescent COVID-19. The chain joins TRBV4-1 to TRBJ1-3; D possibly corresponds to TRBD1 (5 bases). The CDR3, as DNA: TGCGCCAGCAGCCACGTAGGGCAGGGAAGAACGCGGCCTGGAAACACCATATATTTT. It translates to CASSHVGQGRTRPGNTIYF.